The TCR beta chain described here comes from a study of blood T cell repertoires in COVID-19. Overall study context: Samples representing acute and convalescent COVID-19 were sourced from the United States, Italy and Spain. Sources were T cells, B-cell-depleted T cells, or PBMCs; the material itself was cDNA or gDNA.

In the authors' workflow: Researchers report that nucleated cell counts were estimated from reference gene primer amplification. Generated by immunoSEQ multiplex PCR, the TCRdb table keeps only in-frame clones and is missing some. That table supplies the V and J calls and clone size; D and trimming were determined from the DNA. This repertoire shows 250,000 to 300,000 clones, 81% found once; its top ten account for about 3.2%. Trimming took 0 bases from V and 7 from J; bases not matched to a gene: 11. The CDR3 covers 16 residues. Germline CDR1 is SQVTM and CDR2 is ANQGSEA. The receptor comes from a woman between 55 and 75 years old with active or convalescent COVID-19. Input material: peripheral blood. The V and J genes are TRBV29-1 and TRBJ2-1; TRBD1 aligns across 8 bases. The CDR3: CSVEDGLGTGSNEQFF. CDR3 bases: TGCAGCGTTGAAGATGGCTTAGGGACAGGTTCGAATGAGCAGTTCTTC.